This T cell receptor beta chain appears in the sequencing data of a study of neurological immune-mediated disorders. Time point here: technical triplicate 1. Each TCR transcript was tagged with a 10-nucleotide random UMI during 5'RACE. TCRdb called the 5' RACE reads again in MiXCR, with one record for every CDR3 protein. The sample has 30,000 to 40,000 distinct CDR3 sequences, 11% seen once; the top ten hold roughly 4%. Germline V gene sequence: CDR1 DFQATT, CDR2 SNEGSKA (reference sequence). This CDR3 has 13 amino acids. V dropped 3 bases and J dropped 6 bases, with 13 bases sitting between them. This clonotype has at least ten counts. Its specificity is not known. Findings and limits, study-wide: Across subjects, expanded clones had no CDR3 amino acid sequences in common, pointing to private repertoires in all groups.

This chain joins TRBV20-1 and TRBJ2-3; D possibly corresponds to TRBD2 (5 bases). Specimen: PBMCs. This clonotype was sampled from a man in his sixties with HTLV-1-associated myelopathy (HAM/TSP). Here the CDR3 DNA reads TGCAGTGCTAGCAGTTACGGCGGGGATACGCAGTATTTT. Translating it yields CSASSYGGDTQYF.